This is a list of T cell receptor beta chains from one sample in a study of shared clonotypes between healthy human individuals. Sequencing used immunoSEQ multiplex PCR; TCRdb keeps in-frame clones, though not all of them. The table records over 400,000 clones, about 84% of them present only once. Sample: PBMCs. All receptors derive from a woman in her 40s in good health. Some clones in this sample may be carry-over from other donors' samples. Each CDR3 is given with its conserved first and last residue. The order of the fields is D gene, J gene, V gene, clone size, CDR3 protein, CDR3 DNA. A D gene is named only where the DNA matches it firmly. Not all rows give a size; the values are once, few, many and, for expanded clones, a class.

d_gene: TRBD1
j_gene: TRBJ2-7
v_gene: TRBV10-3
abundance: NA
CDR3aa: CAISESRDSLEQYF
CDR3nt: TGTGCCATCAGTGAGTCCCGGGACAGCCTCGAGCAGTACTTC

d_gene: NA
j_gene: TRBJ2-4
v_gene: TRBV6-5
abundance: NA
CDR3aa: CASSYSGQGGIQYF
CDR3nt: TGTGCCAGCAGTTACTCGGGTCAGGGGGGCATTCAGTACTTC

d_gene: NA
j_gene: TRBJ1-1
v_gene: TRBV28
abundance: NA
CDR3aa: CASAPPGRHTEAFF
CDR3nt: TGTGCCAGCGCCCCCCCAGGTCGCCACACTGAAGCTTTCTTT

d_gene: NA
j_gene: TRBJ2-5
v_gene: TRBV29-1
abundance: NA
CDR3aa: CSVLPPTVAETQYF
CDR3nt: TGCAGCGTCCTCCCCCCGACAGTGGCCGAGACCCAGTACTTC

d_gene: NA
j_gene: TRBJ2-5
v_gene: TRBV5-1
abundance: NA
CDR3aa: CASSLAGIEETQYF
CDR3nt: TGCGCCAGCAGCTTGGCCGGTATAGAAGAGACCCAGTACTTC

d_gene: NA
j_gene: TRBJ2-7
v_gene: TRBV4-1
abundance: many
CDR3aa: CASSPGAAYEQYF
CDR3nt: TGCGCCAGCAGTCCCGGGGCAGCCTACGAGCAGTACTTC

d_gene: NA
j_gene: TRBJ2-3
v_gene: TRBV11-2
abundance: few
CDR3aa: CASSLEGRVPTDTQYF
CDR3nt: TGTGCCAGCAGCTTAGAAGGGCGGGTCCCCACAGATACGCAGTATTTT

d_gene: TRBD1
j_gene: TRBJ2-3
v_gene: TRBV6-4
abundance: NA
CDR3aa: CASSCSPTTGVWSDTQYF
CDR3nt: TGTGCCAGCAGTTGTTCCCCCACGACAGGGGTATGGTCAGATACGCAGTATTTT

d_gene: NA
j_gene: TRBJ2-3
v_gene: TRBV7-9
abundance: NA
CDR3aa: CASSLPRVGRTDTQYF
CDR3nt: TGTGCCAGCAGCTTACCCCGGGTAGGGAGGACAGATACGCAGTATTTT

d_gene: NA
j_gene: TRBJ2-7
v_gene: TRBV7-9
abundance: NA
CDR3aa: CASSPGTGGQYF
CDR3nt: TGTGCCAGCAGCCCAGGGACCGGCGGGCAGTACTTC

d_gene: NA
j_gene: TRBJ1-2
v_gene: TRBV6-1
abundance: once
CDR3aa: CASSRGVGYGYTF
CDR3nt: TGTGCCAGCAGTCGGGGGGTTGGCTATGGCTACACCTTC

d_gene: NA
j_gene: TRBJ2-2
v_gene: TRBV5-1
abundance: NA
CDR3aa: CASSLEGGPNTGELFF
CDR3nt: TGCGCCAGCAGCTTGGAGGGCGGACCGAACACCGGGGAGCTGTTTTTT

d_gene: NA
j_gene: TRBJ2-1
v_gene: TRBV19
abundance: NA
CDR3aa: CASSSRDSYNEQFF
CDR3nt: TGTGCCAGTAGTTCCAGGGACTCCTACAATGAGCAGTTCTTC

d_gene: NA
j_gene: TRBJ1-2
v_gene: TRBV30
abundance: few
CDR3aa: CAWSATSYGYTF
CDR3nt: TGTGCCTGGAGTGCGACCTCATATGGCTACACCTTC

d_gene: NA
j_gene: TRBJ2-5
v_gene: TRBV5-1
abundance: NA
CDR3aa: CASSLVPSHETQYF
CDR3nt: TGCGCCAGCAGCTTGGTGCCTAGCCACGAGACCCAGTACTTC

d_gene: TRBD1
j_gene: TRBJ2-1
v_gene: TRBV27
abundance: NA
CDR3aa: CASSSYTGQANGQFF
CDR3nt: TGTGCCAGCAGTTCATATACGGGACAGGCCAATGGGCAGTTCTTC

d_gene: TRBD1
j_gene: TRBJ2-7
v_gene: TRBV18
abundance: NA
CDR3aa: CASSRTGVDEQYF
CDR3nt: TGTGCCAGCTCAAGGACAGGGGTCGACGAGCAGTACTTC

d_gene: TRBD1
j_gene: TRBJ2-7
v_gene: TRBV5-1
abundance: NA
CDR3aa: CASSEGQGTYEQYF
CDR3nt: TGCGCCAGCAGCGAGGGACAGGGGACCTACGAGCAGTACTTC

d_gene: NA
j_gene: TRBJ2-7
v_gene: TRBV5-1
abundance: NA
CDR3aa: CASSGQGYEQYF
CDR3nt: TGCGCCAGCAGCGGGCAGGGCTACGAGCAGTACTTC

d_gene: NA
j_gene: TRBJ1-5
v_gene: TRBV5-1
abundance: NA
CDR3aa: CASSLGTGDQPQHF
CDR3nt: TGCGCCAGCAGCTTGGGCACGGGTGACCAGCCCCAGCATTTT

d_gene: TRBD1
j_gene: TRBJ1-1
v_gene: TRBV5-1
abundance: NA
CDR3aa: CASSLGAGTGVRNTEAFF
CDR3nt: TGCGCCAGCAGCTTGGGGGCCGGGACAGGGGTTCGGAACACTGAAGCTTTCTTT

d_gene: NA
j_gene: TRBJ1-3
v_gene: TRBV5-6
abundance: NA
CDR3aa: CASSLLIPRSGNTIYF
CDR3nt: TGTGCCAGCAGCTTGTTGATCCCCCGCTCTGGAAACACCATATATTTT

d_gene: NA
j_gene: TRBJ2-1
v_gene: TRBV30
abundance: NA
CDR3aa: CAWSGGNWNEQFF
CDR3nt: TGTGCCTGGAGTGGGGGAAATTGGAATGAGCAGTTCTTC

d_gene: TRBD1
j_gene: TRBJ1-1
v_gene: TRBV19
abundance: once
CDR3aa: CASSIAGGGAEAFF
CDR3nt: TGTGCCAGTAGTATAGCAGGGGGTGGCGCTGAAGCTTTCTTT

d_gene: TRBD1
j_gene: TRBJ1-2
v_gene: TRBV6-1
abundance: NA
CDR3aa: CASRTGTGNFGYTF
CDR3nt: TGTGCCAGCAGGACCGGGACAGGGAATTTCGGCTACACCTTC

d_gene: NA
j_gene: TRBJ2-1
v_gene: TRBV30
abundance: NA
CDR3aa: CAWSSFDEQFF
CDR3nt: TGTGCCTGGAGTAGCTTCGATGAGCAGTTCTTC

d_gene: NA
j_gene: TRBJ1-4
v_gene: TRBV15
abundance: NA
CDR3aa: CATSRGSEKLFF
CDR3nt: TGTGCCACCAGCAGAGGAAGTGAAAAACTGTTTTTT

d_gene: NA
j_gene: TRBJ1-5
v_gene: TRBV19
abundance: NA
CDR3aa: CASSLGPYSNQPQHF
CDR3nt: TGTGCCAGTAGCCTCGGACCGTATAGCAATCAGCCCCAGCATTTT

d_gene: NA
j_gene: TRBJ2-5
v_gene: TRBV9
abundance: NA
CDR3aa: CASSVSSGEETQYF
CDR3nt: TGTGCCAGCAGCGTATCTTCGGGGGAAGAGACCCAGTACTTC

d_gene: NA
j_gene: TRBJ2-2
v_gene: TRBV6-5
abundance: once
CDR3aa: CASAENTGELFF
CDR3nt: TGTGCCAGCGCAGAAAACACCGGGGAGCTGTTTTTT

d_gene: NA
j_gene: TRBJ1-5
v_gene: TRBV14
abundance: NA
CDR3aa: CASSQNNQPQHF
CDR3nt: TGTGCCAGCAGCCAAAACAATCAGCCCCAGCATTTT

d_gene: NA
j_gene: TRBJ2-7
v_gene: TRBV11-2
abundance: NA
CDR3aa: CASSLDWSIGYEQYF
CDR3nt: TGTGCCAGCAGCTTAGATTGGAGTATCGGCTACGAGCAGTACTTC

d_gene: TRBD2
j_gene: TRBJ2-5
v_gene: TRBV5-6
abundance: many
CDR3aa: CASSLAGFSASGKETQYF
CDR3nt: TGTGCCAGCAGCTTGGCCGGCTTCTCGGCTAGCGGGAAAGAGACCCAGTACTTC

d_gene: TRBD1
j_gene: TRBJ2-5
v_gene: TRBV18
abundance: NA
CDR3aa: CASSPRDRSVKTQYF
CDR3nt: TGTGCCAGCTCACCCCGGGACAGGTCGGTTAAGACCCAGTACTTC

d_gene: NA
j_gene: TRBJ2-2
v_gene: TRBV7-3
abundance: once
CDR3aa: CASSFTGGSGSGELFF
CDR3nt: TGTGCCAGCAGCTTCACAGGGGGTAGCGGGAGCGGGGAGCTGTTTTTT

d_gene: NA
j_gene: TRBJ2-7
v_gene: TRBV4-2
abundance: NA
CDR3aa: CASSQGRGGSDEQYF
CDR3nt: TGTGCCAGCAGCCAAGGTAGAGGAGGGAGCGACGAGCAGTACTTC

d_gene: TRBD2
j_gene: TRBJ2-5
v_gene: TRBV2
abundance: once
CDR3aa: CASSEDRGGWETQYF
CDR3nt: TGTGCCAGCAGTGAGGACCGGGGAGGGTGGGAGACCCAGTACTTC

d_gene: NA
j_gene: TRBJ1-1
v_gene: TRBV9
abundance: NA
CDR3aa: CASSVAGESEAFF
CDR3nt: TGTGCCAGCAGCGTAGCGGGGGAATCTGAAGCTTTCTTT

d_gene: TRBD1
j_gene: TRBJ2-5
v_gene: TRBV10-3
abundance: once
CDR3aa: CAIRGDRGQETQYF
CDR3nt: TGTGCCATCAGAGGGGACAGGGGACAAGAGACCCAGTACTTC